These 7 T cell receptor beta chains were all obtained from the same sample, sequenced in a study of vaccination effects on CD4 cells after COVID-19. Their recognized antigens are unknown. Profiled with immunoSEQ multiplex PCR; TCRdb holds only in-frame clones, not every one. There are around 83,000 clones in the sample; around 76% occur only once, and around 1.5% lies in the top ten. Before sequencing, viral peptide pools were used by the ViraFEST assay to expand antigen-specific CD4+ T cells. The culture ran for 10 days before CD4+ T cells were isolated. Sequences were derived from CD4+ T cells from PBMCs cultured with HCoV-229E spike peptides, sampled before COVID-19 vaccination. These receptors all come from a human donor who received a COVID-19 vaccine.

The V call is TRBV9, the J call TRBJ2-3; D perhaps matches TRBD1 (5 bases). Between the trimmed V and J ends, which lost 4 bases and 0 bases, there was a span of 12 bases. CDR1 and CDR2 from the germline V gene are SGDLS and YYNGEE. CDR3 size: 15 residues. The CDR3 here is CASSRQTVSTDTQYF. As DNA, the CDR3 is TGTGCCAGCAGCCGACAGACAGTGAGCACAGATACGCAGTATTTT.

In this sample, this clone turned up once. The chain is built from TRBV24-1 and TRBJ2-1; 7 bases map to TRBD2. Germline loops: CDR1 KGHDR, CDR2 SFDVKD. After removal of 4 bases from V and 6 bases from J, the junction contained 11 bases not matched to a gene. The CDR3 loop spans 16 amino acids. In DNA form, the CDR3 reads TGTGCCACCAGTGACCTGAAAAGCGGGGCCTTCAATGAGCAGTTCTTC. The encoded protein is CATSDLKSGAFNEQFF.

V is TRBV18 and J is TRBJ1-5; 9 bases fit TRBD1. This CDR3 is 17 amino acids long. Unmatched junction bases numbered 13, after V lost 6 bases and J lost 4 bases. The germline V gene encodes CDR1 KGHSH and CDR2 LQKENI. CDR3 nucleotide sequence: TGTGCCAGCTCCTCCGGGACAGGGAGTTATCGGAATCAGCCCCAGCATTTT. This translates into CASSSGTGSYRNQPQHF.

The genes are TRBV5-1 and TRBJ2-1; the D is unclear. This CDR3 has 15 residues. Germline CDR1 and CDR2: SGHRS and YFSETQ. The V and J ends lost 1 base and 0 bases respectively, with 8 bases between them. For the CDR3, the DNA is TGCGCCAGCAGCTTGCTCGAGAGCTCCTACAATGAGCAGTTCTTC. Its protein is CASSLLESSYNEQFF.

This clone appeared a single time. The chain's CDR3 is CASKEWETNTGELFF. Written as DNA, the CDR3 is TGTGCCAGCAAAGAATGGGAGACGAACACCGGGGAGCTGTTTTTT. This sequence joins TRBV6-6 and TRBJ2-2; D may be TRBD2 (5 bases). Trimming removed 7 bases at V and 0 bases at J, with 12 bases between. Germline loops: CDR1 MNHNY, CDR2 SVGAGI (reference sequence). The CDR3 sequence is 15 residues long.

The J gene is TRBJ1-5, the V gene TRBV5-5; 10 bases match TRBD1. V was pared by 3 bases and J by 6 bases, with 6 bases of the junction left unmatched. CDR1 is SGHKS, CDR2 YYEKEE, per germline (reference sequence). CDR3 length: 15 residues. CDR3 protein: CASSSGTGDGQPQHF. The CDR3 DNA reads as TGTGCCAGCAGCTCCGGGACAGGGGATGGTCAGCCCCAGCATTTT.

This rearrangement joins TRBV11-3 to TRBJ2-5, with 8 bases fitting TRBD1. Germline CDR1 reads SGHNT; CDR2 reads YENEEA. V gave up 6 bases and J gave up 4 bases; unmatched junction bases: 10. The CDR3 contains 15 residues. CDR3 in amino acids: CASRPDRGERETQYF. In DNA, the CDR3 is TGTGCCAGCAGGCCAGACAGGGGTGAACGAGAGACCCAGTACTTC.